These T cell receptor beta chains were read from a single sample in a study of cytomegalovirus exposure and HLA in healthy donors. The data were produced by immunoSEQ multiplex PCR, yet TCRdb's version contains in-frame clones alone and is incomplete. The repertoire holds about 150,000 clones, under 70% seen once, with 8.5% to 12% in the top ten. The sample consisted of PBMCs. The receptors derive from a man aged 25 to 40 in good health and CMV-seropositive. The CDR3 runs from the conserved cysteine through the conserved F or W. D genes are given only for firm matches. Not every row has a clone size; where given, it reads once, few, many or a size class.

CASSYYRGALNTEAFF | TGTGCCAGCAGTTACTACAGGGGAGCGTTGAACACTGAAGCTTTCTTT | TRBV6-5 | TRBD1 | TRBJ1-1 | few
CASSIASGVSSYGYTF | TGTGCCAGTAGTATAGCGTCAGGGGTTTCGAGCTATGGCTACACCTTC | TRBV19 | - | TRBJ1-2 | -
CATSRDGTSGSWYEQYF | TGTGCCACCAGCAGAGACGGGACTAGCGGGAGTTGGTACGAGCAGTACTTC | TRBV15 | TRBD2 | TRBJ2-7 | -
CASSGAKGREGYEQYF | TGTGCCAGCAGTGGGGCCAAGGGGCGGGAGGGATACGAGCAGTACTTC | TRBV2 | TRBD2 | TRBJ2-7 | -
CASRRTASYEQYF | TGTGCCAGCAGACGGACAGCCTCCTACGAGCAGTACTTC | TRBV6-1 | - | TRBJ2-7 | -
CASSPAEFATEAFF | TGCGCCAGCAGCCCGGCGGAATTTGCAACTGAAGCTTTCTTT | TRBV5-1 | - | TRBJ1-1 | -
CASSRLAGDEQFF | TGCGCCAGCAGTCGACTAGCGGGAGATGAGCAGTTCTTC | TRBV10-1 | TRBD2 | TRBJ2-1 | few
CASSTGQGFPSGANVLTF | TGTGCCAGTAGTACCGGACAGGGCTTTCCCTCTGGGGCCAACGTCCTGACTTTC | TRBV19 | TRBD1 | TRBJ2-6 | -
CASVSEQGQGLHGYTF | TGTGCCAGCGTTTCGGAACAGGGACAGGGACTACATGGCTACACCTTC | TRBV28 | TRBD1 | TRBJ1-2 | -
CASSAGSSYEQYF | TGTGCCAGCAGTGCGGGGAGCTCCTACGAGCAGTACTTC | TRBV27 | - | TRBJ2-7 | once
CASSRLGRGAETQYF | TGTGCCAGCAGTCGCCTGGGCAGGGGAGCAGAGACCCAGTACTTC | TRBV28 | - | TRBJ2-5 | -
CASSEDQAFNEKLFF | TGTGCCAGCAGTGAGGATCAGGCGTTTAATGAAAAACTGTTTTTT | TRBV2 | - | TRBJ1-4 | -
CASSEARGGLLMNTEAFF | TGTGCCAGCAGTGAAGCGCGGGGGGGCCTATTGATGAACACTGAAGCTTTCTTT | TRBV2 | - | TRBJ1-1 | few
CASRTGTSGSYEQYF | TGCGCCAGCAGGACCGGGACTAGCGGCTCCTACGAGCAGTACTTC | TRBV5-1 | TRBD2 | TRBJ2-7 | -
CASSLEGVSEQYF | TGTGCCAGCAGCCTTGAAGGGGTTTCCGAGCAGTACTTC | TRBV7-9 | - | TRBJ2-7 | -
CATGRKWTSGYTDTQYF | TGCGCCACCGGACGAAAGTGGACTAGCGGCTACACAGATACGCAGTATTTT | TRBV10-1 | TRBD2 | TRBJ2-3 | few
CATSRKGDEEPQHF | TGTGCCACCAGCAGAAAGGGGGATGAGGAGCCCCAGCATTTT | TRBV15 | - | TRBJ1-5 | few
CASTPTQGAPKYGYTF | TGTGCCAGCACACCCACCCAGGGGGCGCCGAAGTATGGCTACACCTTC | TRBV2 | TRBD1 | TRBJ1-2 | few
CAWSVSETQYF | TGTGCCTGGAGTGTTAGTGAGACCCAGTACTTC | TRBV30 | - | TRBJ2-5 | -
CAWSVNGAYGYTF | TGTGCCTGGAGTGTTAACGGTGCCTATGGCTACACCTTC | TRBV30 | - | TRBJ1-2 | -
CASSPKYPAGTGDTEAFF | TGCGCCAGCAGCCCGAAATATCCTGCCGGGACAGGAGACACTGAAGCTTTCTTT | TRBV4-1 | TRBD1 | TRBJ1-1 | -
CAWREGADIQYF | TGTGCCTGGAGAGAAGGAGCGGACATTCAGTACTTC | TRBV30 | - | TRBJ2-4 | few
CASSPTRDRSYNEQFF | TGTGCCAGCAGCCCAACCCGGGACAGGTCCTACAATGAGCAGTTCTTC | TRBV7-2 | TRBD1 | TRBJ2-1 | -
CASSFGRHENTEAFF | TGCGCCAGCAGTTTTGGCAGGCACGAGAACACTGAAGCTTTCTTT | TRBV5-1 | - | TRBJ1-1 | -
CASSIERGLYNEQFF | TGTGCCAGCAGTATCGAGCGGGGGCTCTACAATGAGCAGTTCTTC | TRBV27 | TRBD2 | TRBJ2-1 | -
CASSLVGHLNTEAFF | TGCGCCAGCAGCTTGGTTGGACACTTGAACACTGAAGCTTTCTTT | TRBV5-1 | - | TRBJ1-1 | few
CASSPRTSGGSTDTQYF | TGCGCCAGCAGCCCCCGGACTAGCGGTGGGAGCACAGATACGCAGTATTTT | TRBV5-1 | TRBD2 | TRBJ2-3 | -
CASSAGLGSGGELFF | TGTGCCAGCAGCGCGGGACTAGGGAGTGGCGGGGAGCTGTTTTTT | TRBV11-3 | TRBD2 | TRBJ2-2 | few
CASSLDSVLRSYEQYF | TGCGCCAGCAGCTTGGATTCGGTACTAAGGTCCTACGAGCAGTACTTC | TRBV5-1 | - | TRBJ2-7 | few
CASSLAPGQGPYEQYF | TGTGCCAGCAGTTTGGCCCCCGGCCAGGGGCCATACGAGCAGTACTTC | TRBV27 | - | TRBJ2-7 | few
CASNSLGRTEAFF | TGTGCCAGCAATTCACTGGGGAGGACTGAAGCTTTCTTT | TRBV27 | - | TRBJ1-1 | few
CASRKTGGQETQYF | TGTGCCAGTCGGAAAACAGGGGGGCAAGAGACCCAGTACTTC | TRBV19 | TRBD1 | TRBJ2-5 | -
CAISGVANTGELFF | TGTGCCATCAGCGGGGTCGCGAACACCGGGGAGCTGTTTTTT | TRBV10-3 | - | TRBJ2-2 | -
CASSAAQGAQETQYF | TGTGCCAGCAGCGCGGCACAGGGGGCACAAGAGACCCAGTACTTC | TRBV5-4 | TRBD1 | TRBJ2-5 | few
CASSLNSGRADEQFF | TGTGCCAGCAGCTTAAATAGCGGGAGGGCAGATGAGCAGTTCTTC | TRBV7-9 | TRBD2 | TRBJ2-1 | -
CASTREGSGNTIYF | TGCGCCAGCACCCGCGAGGGATCTGGAAACACCATATATTTT | TRBV5-1 | - | TRBJ1-3 | -
CASRQGKPSYEQYF | TGTGCCAGCAGACAGGGAAAACCCTCCTACGAGCAGTACTTC | TRBV6-1 | - | TRBJ2-7 | few
CASSYDFPVGGYEQYF | TGTGCCAGCAGTTACGACTTTCCAGTCGGCGGTTACGAGCAGTACTTC | TRBV6-5 | - | TRBJ2-7 | -
CASRCIDGTRGEQYF | TGCGCCAGCAGATGCATAGACGGGACTAGGGGCGAGCAGTACTTC | TRBV23-1 | TRBD2 | TRBJ2-7 | -
CAWSGTTGHYGYTF | TGTGCCTGGAGTGGCACGACAGGGCACTATGGCTACACCTTC | TRBV30 | TRBD1 | TRBJ1-2 | -
CSAIPAGQVTDTQYF | TGCAGCGCGATTCCCGCGGGACAGGTCACAGATACGCAGTATTTT | TRBV29-1 | TRBD1 | TRBJ2-3 | -
CASSRDTAYEQYF | TGTGCCAGCAGCCGGGACACCGCCTACGAGCAGTACTTC | TRBV19 | - | TRBJ2-7 | -
CASSFLVEEQFF | TGTGCCAGCAGTTTCCTCGTAGAGGAGCAGTTCTTC | TRBV6-6 | - | TRBJ2-1 | -
CASKWGQGPEKLFF | TGTGCCAGTAAGTGGGGACAGGGACCGGAAAAACTGTTTTTT | TRBV19 | TRBD1 | TRBJ1-4 | -
CASSPPSTTYEQYF | TGTGCCAGCTCACCACCTAGCACGACCTACGAGCAGTACTTC | TRBV18 | - | TRBJ2-7 | -
CASSSSGGETQYF | TGCGCCAGCAGCTCCTCCGGGGGGGAGACCCAGTACTTC | TRBV5-1 | TRBD2 | TRBJ2-5 | -
CASHTRQGSAGELFF | TGTGCCAGCCATACTCGACAGGGAAGTGCCGGGGAGCTGTTTTTT | TRBV5-8 | TRBD1 | TRBJ2-2 | -
CASSPRDFEAETQYF | TGTGCCAGCAGCCCGAGGGATTTCGAGGCAGAGACCCAGTACTTC | TRBV2 | - | TRBJ2-5 | few
CASSLGAGDIQYF | TGTGCCAGCAGCCTGGGTGCGGGGGACATTCAGTACTTC | TRBV14 | TRBD2 | TRBJ2-4 | -
CASSYLGTASYEQYF | TGTGCCAGCAGTTACCTCGGGACAGCTTCCTACGAGCAGTACTTC | TRBV6-5 | TRBD1 | TRBJ2-7 | -
CASSSLLGRGAGYTF | TGTGCCAGCTCATCTCTCCTCGGCAGGGGAGCTGGCTACACCTTC | TRBV18 | - | TRBJ1-2 | -
CASSWEGGQGNTEAFF | TGTGCCAGCAGCTGGGAGGGGGGACAGGGAAACACTGAAGCTTTCTTT | TRBV5-4 | TRBD1 | TRBJ1-1 | -
CASTIQGGTEAFF | TGTGCCAGCACAATACAGGGAGGGACTGAAGCTTTCTTT | TRBV6-5 | - | TRBJ1-1 | few
CASSPGVPYGYTF | TGTGCCAGCAGCCCCGGAGTCCCCTATGGCTACACCTTC | TRBV6-5 | - | TRBJ1-2 | -
CATSIPGTGTYEQYF | TGTGCCACATCAATTCCCGGGACAGGCACCTACGAGCAGTACTTC | TRBV25-1 | TRBD1 | TRBJ2-7 | -
CASRADSDTGELFF | TGTGCCAGCAGAGCTGACTCCGACACCGGGGAGCTGTTTTTT | TRBV6-1 | - | TRBJ2-2 | -